These T cell receptor beta chains were read from a single sample in a study of post-analysis software for immune sequencing data. TCRdb reanalysed the PCR reads using MiXCR and keeps one entry per CDR3 protein. This table holds about 460,000 distinct CDR3 sequences, over 35% found once. Sequences were obtained from blood. These receptors were collected from a girl aged 10 to 17 with multiple sclerosis. The CDR3 runs from the conserved cysteine through the conserved F or W. The order of the fields is J gene, clone size, V gene, D gene, CDR3 protein, CDR3 DNA. A D gene is named only where the DNA matches it firmly. Part of the rows lack a size; the others show once, few, many or a class for expanded clones.

>TRBJ2-7|NA|TRBV7-3|NA
CASSFRTVAYEQYF
TGTGCCAGCAGCTTCCGGACAGTGGCCTACGAGCAGTACTTC
>TRBJ2-1|NA|TRBV5-6|TRBD1
CASSWGTGDNEQFF
TGTGCCAGCAGCTGGGGGACAGGGGACAATGAGCAGTTCTTC
>TRBJ2-3|NA|TRBV6-1|TRBD2
CASRPMPKTSGGPDTQYF
TGCGCCAGCAGGCCGATGCCTAAGACTAGCGGTGGTCCAGATACGCAGTATTTT
>TRBJ2-5|NA|TRBV11-2|NA
CASSSQRSDRETQYF
TGTGCCAGCAGCTCACAGCGGAGCGATCGGGAGACCCAGTACTTC
>TRBJ2-1|NA|TRBV18|NA
CASSPPSIDEQFF
TGTGCCAGCTCACCACCGTCGATCGATGAGCAGTTCTTC
>TRBJ1-4|NA|TRBV5-1|NA
CASSLGTRVSWEKLFF
TGCGCCAGCAGCTTGGGAACCAGGGTATCTTGGGAAAAACTGTTTTTT
>TRBJ1-1|few|TRBV15|NA
CATSRDRTNTEAFF
TGTGCCACCAGCAGAGATAGGACGAACACTGAAGCTTTCTTT
>TRBJ2-1|few|TRBV10-3|NA
CAISYNEGEQFF
TGTGCCATCAGCTATAACGAGGGTGAGCAGTTCTTC
>TRBJ1-2|NA|TRBV29-1|TRBD1
CSVDGQGYGYTF
TGCAGCGTGGACGGACAGGGCTATGGCTACACCTTC
>TRBJ2-3|NA|TRBV20-1|NA
CSARGRGRSTDTQYF
TGCAGTGCTAGGGGGAGAGGGCGGAGCACAGATACGCAGTATTTT
>TRBJ2-1|NA|TRBV9|TRBD2
CASSDGTSGRLNNEQFF
TGTGCCAGCAGTGATGGGACTAGCGGGAGGCTTAACAATGAGCAGTTCTTC
>TRBJ1-5|NA|TRBV4-1|NA
CASSHGQHGGSNQPQHF
TGCGCCAGCAGCCATGGCCAACACGGGGGTAGCAATCAGCCCCAGCATTTT
>TRBJ2-5|NA|TRBV4-1|NA
CASSPPGGEETQYF
TGCGCCAGCAGCCCGCCCGGGGGAGAAGAGACCCAGTACTTC
>TRBJ2-1|few|TRBV20-1|NA
CSPIAGTDNEQFF
TGCAGTCCCATCGCGGGAACCGACAATGAGCAGTTCTTC
>TRBJ2-1|NA|TRBV6-5|NA
CASSNPLNEQFF
TGTGCCAGCAGTAACCCACTTAATGAGCAGTTCTTC
>TRBJ2-3|NA|TRBV7-9|NA
CASRGDSHTDTQYF
TGTGCCAGCAGGGGGGACTCCCACACAGATACGCAGTATTTT